One sample yielded the 2 T cell receptor beta chains listed below, sequenced in a study of CD8+ T cells in alopecia areata. Once RNA had been extracted, it was reverse transcribed into cDNA to act as the sequencing template. Generated by immunoSEQ multiplex PCR, the TCRdb table keeps only in-frame clones and is missing some. Among 150,000 to 200,000 clones listed, about 51% were seen once. Indicated treatment: oral pan-JAK inhibitor, 5-10 mg twice daily. This material consisted of CD8+ T cells sorted from blood, taken around week 52, from a patient treated with tofacitinib. The receptors derive from a human donor with alopecia areata.

This clone was observed a handful of times. The V gene is TRBV5-6, the J gene TRBJ1-1; perhaps TRBD1 as D (6 bases). Per the germline V gene, CDR1 is SGHDT and CDR2 is YYEEEE. The CDR3 sequence is 15 residues long. V was pared by 4 bases and J by 4 bases, with 17 bases between. This CDR3 reads CASSGAGAQGTEAFF. CDR3 DNA sequence: TGTGCCAGCAGCGGGGCGGGGGCGCAGGGCACTGAAGCTTTCTTT.

This clone has just a few counts. The chain links TRBV5-6 to TRBJ2-7; no clear D. Germline assignment: CDR1 SGHDT and CDR2 YYEEEE. V lost 4 bases and J 7 bases, leaving 15 bases between the germline ends. The CDR3 contains 13 residues. CDR3 sequence reads: CASSPSPLGEQYF. DNA of the CDR3: TGTGCCAGCAGCCCCTCTCCCCTCGGTGAGCAGTACTTC.